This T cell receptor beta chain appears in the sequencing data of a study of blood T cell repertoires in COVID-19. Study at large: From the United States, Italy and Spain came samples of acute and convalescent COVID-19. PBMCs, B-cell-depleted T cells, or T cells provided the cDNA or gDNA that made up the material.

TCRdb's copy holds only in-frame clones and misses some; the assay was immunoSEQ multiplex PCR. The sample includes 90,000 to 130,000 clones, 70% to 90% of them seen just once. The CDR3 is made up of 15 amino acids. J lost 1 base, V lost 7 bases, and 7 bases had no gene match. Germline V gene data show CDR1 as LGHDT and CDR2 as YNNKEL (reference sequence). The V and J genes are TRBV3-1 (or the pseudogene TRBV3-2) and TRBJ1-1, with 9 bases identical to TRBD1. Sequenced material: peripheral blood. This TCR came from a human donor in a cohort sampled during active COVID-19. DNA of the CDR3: TGTGCCAGCAATTTCTGGGACAGGGAGAACACTGAAGCTTTCTTT. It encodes CASNFWDRENTEAFF.